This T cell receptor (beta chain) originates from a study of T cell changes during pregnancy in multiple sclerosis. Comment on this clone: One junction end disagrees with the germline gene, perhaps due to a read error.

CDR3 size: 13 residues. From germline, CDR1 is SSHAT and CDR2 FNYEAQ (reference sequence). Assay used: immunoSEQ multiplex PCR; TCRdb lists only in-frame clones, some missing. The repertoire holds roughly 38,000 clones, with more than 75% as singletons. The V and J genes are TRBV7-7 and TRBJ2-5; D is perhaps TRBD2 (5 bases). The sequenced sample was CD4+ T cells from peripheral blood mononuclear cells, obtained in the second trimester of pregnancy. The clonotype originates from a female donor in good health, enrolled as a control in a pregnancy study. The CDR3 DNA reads TGTGCTAGCAGCCCACGACTAAAAGAGACCCAGTACTTC. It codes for CASSPRLKETQYF.